This TCR beta chain was sequenced for a study of OX40 agonist ivuxolimab in advanced cancers. As for the study in general: Patients were treated with intravenous ivuxolimab, dosed at 0.01 to 10 mg/kg and infused every 2 weeks. Patients enrolled in dose escalation were diagnosed with hepatocellular carcinoma, melanoma, renal cell or head and neck cancer. General study findings and limits: Normalized T-cell clonal expansion was also low in a subset of nonresponders.

Concerning this clone itself: Its target is unknown.

This CDR3 is built from 14 residues. The V end lost 5 bases, the J end lost 1 base, and 11 bases lay between the germline ends. CDR1 and CDR2 from the germline V gene are KGHSH and LQKENI. Repertoires were generated with immunoSEQ multiplex PCR, while TCRdb's copy carries only in-frame clones and drops some. The sample has around 64,000 clones, around nine tenths seen once. This rearrangement joins TRBV18 to TRBJ1-1; tentative D call: TRBD1 (6 bases). The source was CD4+ or CD8+ T cells sorted from blood, collected in a trial of the OX40 agonist ivuxolimab. This sequence was found in an adult with an advanced solid tumor such as melanoma, head and neck, liver or kidney cancer. This CDR3 is CASSSLQGNTEAFF. In DNA, the CDR3 is TGTGCCAGCTCATCGCTACAGGGGAACACTGAAGCTTTCTTT.